The 10 T cell receptor beta chains in this list originate from one sample, sequenced in a study of CD8+ T cells in alopecia areata. The treatment: oral pan-JAK inhibitor, 5-10 mg twice daily. Isolated RNA was reverse transcribed into cDNA used as the sequencing template. Here immunoSEQ multiplex PCR was the method, and the copy in TCRdb shows in-frame clones only, minus some. The sample consists of 200,000 or so clones, 55% to 70% of them appearing once. This material consisted of CD4+ T cells sorted from blood, taken at week 24, from a patient treated with tofacitinib. The receptor source for this set is a human donor with alopecia areata.

In regard to this clone: The germline gene is not matched at one end of the junction; a read error may be the cause. The chain joins TRBV29-1 to TRBJ2-1; D might be TRBD2 (5 bases). The CDR3 is 14 amino acids. Germline V gene data show CDR1 as SQVTM and CDR2 as ANQGSEA. CDR3 DNA: TGTTACCCAGCGGAAGACACACATCGTGAGGAGCAGTTCTTC. Protein: CYPAEDTHREEQFF.

The chain uses TRBV23-1 and TRBJ2-2; TRBD1 matches 8 bases. TRBV23-1 is an open reading frame whose function is uncertain. The CDR3 runs 16 residues. V trimming: 2 bases; J trimming: 2 bases; junction bases outside the gene matches: 4. The CDR3 loop reads CASSQEDRANTGELFF. In nucleotides, the CDR3 is TGCGCCAGCAGTCAAGAGGACAGGGCAAACACCGGGGAGCTGTTTTTT.

The CDR3 loop is CASSLDGQSTGELFF. The CDR3 region has the DNA TGTGCCAGCAGTTTGGACGGACAGTCCACCGGGGAGCTGTTTTTT. The chain employs TRBV27 and TRBJ2-2; D possibly corresponds to TRBD1 (6 bases). The CDR3 sequence is 15 residues long. V lost 3 bases and J 4 bases, leaving 12 bases between the germline ends. Germline V CDR1 and CDR2: MNHEY, SMNVEV (reference sequence).

V is TRBV5-1 and J is TRBJ2-1, with 15 bases fitting TRBD2. Germline V gene lookup returns CDR1 SGHRS and CDR2 YFSETQ. V lost 2 bases, J lost 4 bases, and 7 bases stayed unmatched. The CDR3 contains 18 residues. The CDR3 DNA reads as TGCGCCAGCAGCTTTGGGACTAGCGGGAGGCGTCGATACAATGAGCAGTTCTTC. Translation: CASSFGTSGRRRYNEQFF.

The rearrangement uses TRBV7-3 and TRBJ2-2, with 7 bases matching TRBD2. In germline, CDR1 is SGHTA, CDR2 FQGTGA. Trimming at V came to 3 bases and at J to 0 bases, leaving 4 bases not matched to a gene. The CDR3 covers 16 residues. DNA of the CDR3: TGTGCCAGCAGCTTCCAGCGGGACTCGAACACCGGGGAGCTGTTTTTT. Translating it yields CASSFQRDSNTGELFF.

This clone was counted between two and nine times. The gene calls are TRBV6-5 and TRBJ1-1; maybe TRBD1 (5 bases). The CDR3 is 13 residues long. Germline V gene data show CDR1 as MNHEY and CDR2 as SVGAGI. V lost 0 bases, J lost 11 bases, and 13 bases lay in between. For the CDR3, the DNA is TGTGCCAGCAGTTACTCGGGCTCCGGGGGTGCTTTCTTT. Translation gives CASSYSGSGGAFF.

J is TRBJ1-5 and V is TRBV30; 9 bases align to TRBD1. Germline assignment: CDR1 GTSNPN and CDR2 SVGIG (reference sequence). The length of the CDR3 is 15 residues. The V and J ends lost 2 bases and 4 bases, in that order; junction bases with no gene match: 6. The CDR3: CAWSLWTGENQPQHF. The CDR3 coding sequence is TGTGCCTGGAGTTTGTGGACAGGGGAAAATCAGCCCCAGCATTTT.

This clone was counted between two and nine times. This chain joins TRBV12-5 and TRBJ1-1, with 8 bases fitting TRBD1. The CDR3 contains 14 residues. V dropped 3 bases and J dropped 1; count of bases not matched to a gene: 1. Looked up from germline, CDR1 is LGHNT and CDR2 is FRNRAP. The CDR3 region is CASGLGQGNTEAFF. The CDR3 DNA sequence: TGTGCTAGTGGTTTAGGACAGGGGAACACTGAAGCTTTCTTT.

V and J are TRBV29-1 and TRBJ1-1; D might be TRBD1 (5 bases). The V end lost 0 bases, the J end lost 7 bases, and 9 bases lay between the germline ends. The CDR3 spans 12 residues. Germline V gives CDR1 SQVTM, CDR2 ANQGSEA. The DNA of the CDR3 is TGCAGCGTTGAAGACGGGACCTTTGAAGCTTTCTTT. Translation: CSVEDGTFEAFF.

The chain couples TRBV6-5 to TRBJ2-5, with D possibly matching TRBD1 (5 bases). The germline gives CDR1 MNHEY, CDR2 SVGAGI. The CDR3 runs to 13 residues. Deletions cut 7 bases from V and 1 base from J, with 10 bases between. In nucleotides, the CDR3 is TGTGCCAGCACACTACAGGCCCAAGAGACCCAGTACTTC. Translated, it gives CASTLQAQETQYF.